One sample yielded the 20 T cell receptor beta chains listed below, sequenced in a study of T cells in Graves' hyperthyroidism and ophthalmopathy. RNA transcripts gave rise to amplified TCR beta CDR3 regions. HTBI primers were employed in a first-round RT-PCR of the TCR CDR3. One entry per CDR3 protein, called by TCRdb with MiXCR from the multiplex PCR reads. This sample carries hundreds of thousands of distinct CDR3 sequences, around 15% of them seen once, and the ten largest clones take about 13%. Source material: blood. The source is a man aged 18 to 29 with Graves' ophthalmopathy.

The chain employs TRBV6-1 and TRBJ2-5; D is perhaps TRBD1 (6 bases). The ends were cut back, 6 bases at V and 5 bases at J, with 19 bases in the middle. The CDR3 totals 15 residues. In germline, CDR1 is MNHNS, CDR2 SASEGT. CDR3 protein: CASSSQQGAVETQYF. The CDR3 DNA sequence: TGTGCCAGCAGCTCCCAACAGGGAGCGGTGGAGACCCAGTACTTC.

The rearrangement joins TRBV29-1 to TRBJ2-3; 8 bases are a match to TRBD1. The germline V gene encodes CDR1 SQVTM and CDR2 ANQGSEA. J lost 3 bases, V lost 4 bases, and 3 bases had no gene match. The CDR3 spans 13 residues. In DNA form, the CDR3 reads TGCAGCGTTGGGCAGGGGGCAACAGATACGCAGTATTTT. Translated, it gives CSVGQGATDTQYF.

The chain uses TRBV5-1 and TRBJ2-7; TRBD1 matches 12 bases. Trimming at V came to 0 bases and at J to 7 bases, leaving 5 bases not matched to a gene. The CDR3 is 15 amino acids. Germline assignment: CDR1 SGHRS and CDR2 YFSETQ. CDR3 DNA sequence: TGCGCCAGCAGCTTGGAGGGACAGGGGGCGCGAGAGCAGTACTTC. Protein: CASSLEGQGAREQYF.

This clonotype was found many times. The gene calls are TRBV20-1 and TRBJ2-5, with 7 bases identical to TRBD2. J was trimmed by 1 base and V by 2 bases; bases with no gene match: 4. The CDR3 has 14 amino acids. Germline V CDR1 and CDR2: DFQATT, SNEGSKA (reference sequence). CDR3: CSARPTSSQETQYF. The CDR3, as DNA: TGCAGTGCTAGACCGACTAGCAGCCAAGAGACCCAGTACTTC.

At least ten counts were recorded for this clonotype. V is TRBV7-9 and J is TRBJ1-1; D ambiguous. The CDR3 is 15 amino acids. The germline CDR1 and CDR2 sequences are SEHNR and FQNEAQ (reference sequence). Trimming removed 5 bases at V and 2 bases at J, with 15 bases between. CDR3 loop: CASSGRGSGNTEAFF. The CDR3 DNA is TGTGCCAGCAGCGGGAGAGGGAGCGGAAACACTGAAGCTTTCTTT. The entire variable domain, with the rest obtained from reference TRBV7-9 and TRBJ1-1, is as follows: DTGVSQNPRHKITKRGQNVTFRCDPISEHNRLYWYRQTLGQGPEFLTYFQNEAQLEKSRLLSDRFSAERPKGSFSTLEIQRTEQGDSAMYLCASSGRGSGNTEAFFGQGTRLTVV.

This clonotype was detected many times. Here the CDR3 DNA reads TGTGCCACCTCAGGACCCACAGATACGCAGTATTTT. As protein: CATSGPTDTQYF. This chain joins TRBV24-1 and TRBJ2-3; D gene uncertain. From germline, CDR1 is KGHDR and CDR2 SFDVKD. Trimming cost V 9 bases and J 2 bases, with 8 bases left between them. CDR3 length: 12 amino acids.

This clonotype was seen a handful of times. The chain couples TRBV24-1 to TRBJ2-3, with D hard to call. The germline CDR1 and CDR2 sequences are KGHDR and SFDVKD. The CDR3 spans 13 residues. Trimming took 5 bases from V and 0 from J, leaving 5 bases between them. The CDR3 sequence is CATSALSTDTQYF. The CDR3 bases are TGTGCCACCAGTGCCCTTAGCACAGATACGCAGTATTTT.

The rearrangement uses TRBV6-6 and TRBJ2-5; 7 nucleotides agree with TRBD2. There are 14 residues in the CDR3. Germline loops: CDR1 MNHNY, CDR2 SVGAGI (reference sequence). The V and J ends lost 0 bases and 3 bases, in that order; junction bases with no gene match: 1. In DNA, the CDR3 is TGTGCCAGCAGTTACTCCGCGGGAGAAGAGACCCAGTACTTC. Protein: CASSYSAGEETQYF.

This clonotype was found once. A much larger clone differs from this one at a single base, so this may be a read error. This chain links TRBV29-1 with TRBJ2-7; tentative D call: TRBD1 (5 bases). The CDR3 loop spans 11 amino acids. Germline V lookup: CDR1 SQVTM, CDR2 ANQGSEA. Trimming shortened V by 6 bases and J by 7 bases, and 13 bases separated the two germline ends. CDR3 residues: CSVASTAEQYF. The DNA for the CDR3 is TGCAGCGTCGCCTCGACAGCTGAGCAGTACTTC.

This clonotype was found many times. The chain uses TRBV5-1 and TRBJ2-3; D unresolved. CDR1 and CDR2 (germline): SGHRS, YFSETQ. CDR3 size: 15 residues. Trimming left V 1 base short and J 2 bases short, with 11 bases between. The CDR3 sequence is CASSLWPELTDTQYF. CDR3 DNA sequence: TGCGCCAGCAGCTTGTGGCCAGAGCTCACAGATACGCAGTATTTT. Full variable domain (outside the CDR3, taken from reference TRBV5-1 and TRBJ2-3): KAGVTQTPRYLIKTRGQQVTLSCSPISGHRSVSWYQQTPGQGLQFLFEYFSETQRNKGNFPGRFSGRQFSNSRSEMNVSTLELGDSALYLCASSLWPELTDTQYFGPGTRLTVL.

The chain carries TRBV6-9 and TRBJ2-3; TRBD1 matches at 9 bases. From germline, CDR1 is MNHGY and CDR2 SVAAGI. The CDR3 consists of 17 residues. J was trimmed by 4 bases and V by 3 bases; bases with no gene match: 11. The CDR3 DNA reads TGTGCCAGCAGTTACTTTCGTGTAGGACAGGGGTCAGATACGCAGTATTTT. Protein sequence: CASSYFRVGQGSDTQYF.

This clonotype was seen a few times. The V call is TRBV29-1, the J call TRBJ2-1; D may be TRBD2 (6 bases). The germline V and J ends were trimmed by 4 bases and 7 bases, with 17 bases remaining between them. Per germline, CDR1 SQVTM and CDR2 ANQGSEA. This CDR3 is 14 amino acids long. The CDR3: CSVVGDSPWNEQFF. The CDR3, as DNA: TGCAGCGTTGTCGGGGACTCTCCCTGGAATGAGCAGTTCTTC.

This clonotype has a count of ten or more. The chain recombines TRBV27 with TRBJ1-5; D is uncertain. CDR1 MNHEY and CDR2 SMNVEV come from the germline V gene (reference sequence). The CDR3 spans 12 residues. V was pared by 4 bases and J by 9 bases, with 10 bases between. The CDR3 region has the DNA TGTGCCAGCAGTTCCTCGGTTGGGCCCCAGCATTTT. Protein product: CASSSSVGPQHF.

The chain links TRBV10-3 to TRBJ2-1; maybe TRBD1 (6 bases). V lost 8 bases to trimming and J lost 5 bases, with 7 bases between them. The CDR3 contains 11 residues. From germline, CDR1 is ENHRY and CDR2 SYGVKD. CDR3 amino acids: CAIRDNNEQFF. As DNA, the CDR3 is TGTGCCATCCGGGACAACAATGAGCAGTTCTTC.

This clonotype was seen only once. The V call is TRBV5-6, the J call TRBJ2-1; D not resolved. Trimming removed 0 bases from V and 5 bases from J, with 12 bases in between. The CDR3 extends over 15 amino acids. Germline V gives CDR1 SGHDT, CDR2 YYEEEE. This chain's CDR3 is CASSLELPRDNEQFF. For the CDR3, the DNA is TGTGCCAGCAGCTTGGAACTACCTCGAGACAATGAGCAGTTCTTC. Drawing the rest from reference TRBV5-6 and TRBJ2-1, the complete variable domain is DAGVTQSPTHLIKTRGQQVTLRCSPKSGHDTVSWYQQALGQGPQFIFQYYEEEERQRGNFPDRFSGHQFPNYSSELNVNALLLGDSALYLCASSLELPRDNEQFFGPGTRLTVL.

This clonotype was observed a few times. This chain uses TRBV5-1 with TRBJ1-1, with TRBD1 as a possible D gene (6 bases). The germline V gene encodes CDR1 SGHRS and CDR2 YFSETQ. This CDR3 has 16 amino acids. V lost 0 bases and J 0 bases, leaving 12 bases between the germline ends. CDR3 protein: CASSLERGGVNTEAFF. In DNA, the CDR3 is TGCGCCAGCAGCTTGGAGAGGGGGGGGGTGAACACTGAAGCTTTCTTT.

In this sample, this clonotype turned up many times. This chain links TRBV10-2 with TRBJ2-5; D uncertain. The V gene's germline CDR1 is WSHSY and CDR2 SAAADI. The V end was cut by 3 bases, the J end by 4 bases, with 9 bases between. The CDR3 loop spans 13 amino acids. The CDR3 coding sequence is TGCGCCAGCAGTGAAGGGCGGAGAGAGACCCAGTACTTC. Its protein product is CASSEGRRETQYF.

This chain links TRBV10-1 with TRBJ2-2; D gene uncertain. V dropped 7 bases and J dropped 5 bases, with 2 bases sitting between them. Germline lookup yields CDR1 WNHNN and CDR2 SYGVQD (reference sequence). This CDR3 has 10 amino acids. CDR3 coding DNA: TGCGCCAGCATTACCGGGGAGCTGTTTTTT. Protein: CASITGELFF.

The J gene is TRBJ1-1, the V gene TRBV4-1, with TRBD1 matching over 11 bases. The germline gives CDR1 MGHRA, CDR2 YSYEKL. Trimming took 3 bases from V and 1 from J; bases not matched to a gene: 7. This CDR3 has 17 amino acids. CDR3 sequence reads: CASSHGGQGARNTEAFF. Written as DNA, the CDR3 is TGCGCCAGCAGCCACGGCGGACAGGGGGCAAGGAACACTGAAGCTTTCTTT.

This clonotype was picked up many times. The V gene is TRBV7-2, the J gene TRBJ2-1; unclear D gene. This CDR3 is 18 amino acids long. Germline values: CDR1 SGHTA, CDR2 FQGNSA. The V and J ends lost 1 base and 4 bases respectively, with 20 bases between them. In DNA, the CDR3 is TGTGCCAGCAGCTTAGTAGGGTTCGCCAGCCCTCAATACAATGAGCAGTTCTTC. It translates to CASSLVGFASPQYNEQFF.